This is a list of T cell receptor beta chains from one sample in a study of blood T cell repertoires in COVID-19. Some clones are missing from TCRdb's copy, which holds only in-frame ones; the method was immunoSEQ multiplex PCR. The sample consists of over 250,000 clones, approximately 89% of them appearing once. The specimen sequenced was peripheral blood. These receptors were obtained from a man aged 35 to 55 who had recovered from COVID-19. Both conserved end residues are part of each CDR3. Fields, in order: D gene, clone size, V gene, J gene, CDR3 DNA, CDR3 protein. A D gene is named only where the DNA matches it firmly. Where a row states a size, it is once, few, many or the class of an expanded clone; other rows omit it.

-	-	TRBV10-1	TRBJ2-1	TGCGCCAGGATACCACAGGCCACCTACAATGAGCAGTTCTTC	CARIPQATYNEQFF
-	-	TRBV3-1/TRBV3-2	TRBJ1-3	TGTGCCAGCAGCCCTACGCCCGGGAGCTCTGGAAACACCATATATTTT	CASSPTPGSSGNTIYF
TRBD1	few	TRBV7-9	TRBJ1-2	TGTGCCAGCAGCTTGCAACCGGGACAGGGGGCGCGGGACTATGGCTACACCTTC	CASSLQPGQGARDYGYTF
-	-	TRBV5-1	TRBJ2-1	TGCGCCAGCAGCTCCAGCGGCTCCTACAATGAGCAGTTCTTC	CASSSSGSYNEQFF
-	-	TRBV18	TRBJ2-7	TGTGCCAGCTCACCAGATGGTAGCTACGAGCAGTACTTC	CASSPDGSYEQYF
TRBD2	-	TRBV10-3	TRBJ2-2	TGTGCCATCGGCTCGGGAGGCGGAACCGGGGAGCTGTTTTTT	CAIGSGGGTGELFF
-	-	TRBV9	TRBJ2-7	TGTGCCAGCAGCTCTCGCGGTAGCTCCTACGAGCAGTACTTC	CASSSRGSSYEQYF
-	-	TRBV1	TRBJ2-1	TGCACCAGCAGCCAAGACTGCCCTACCTTCCACTACAATGAGCAGTTCTTC	CTSSQDCPTFHYNEQFF
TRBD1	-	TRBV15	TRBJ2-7	TGTGCCACCAGCGGACCGGGACAGGGGTCGATAAGCTCCTACGAGCAGTACTTC	CATSGPGQGSISSYEQYF
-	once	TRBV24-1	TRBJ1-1	TGTGCCACCAGTGATTTGCAAACAGAGAACACTGAAGCTTTCTTT	CATSDLQTENTEAFF
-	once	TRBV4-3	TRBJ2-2	TGCGCCAGCAGCCAAGAGGTACACGCCACCGGGGAGCTGTTTTTT	CASSQEVHATGELFF
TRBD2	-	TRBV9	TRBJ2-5	TGTGCCAGCAGCGCGAGCGGGAGGGCCGTGGAGACCCAGTACTTC	CASSASGRAVETQYF
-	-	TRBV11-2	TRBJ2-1	TGTGCCAGCAGCTTAGTGGGTTGGGGCGAGAGCTCCTACAATGAGCAGTTCTTC	CASSLVGWGESSYNEQFF
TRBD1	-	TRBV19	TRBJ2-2	TGTGCCAGTACCCCTCGGACAGGGCAAAACGGGGAGCTGTTTTTT	CASTPRTGQNGELFF
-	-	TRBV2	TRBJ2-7	TGTGCCAGCAGTGAAGCGCTCCTCGGCAGGGGCTCCTACGAGCAGTACTTC	CASSEALLGRGSYEQYF
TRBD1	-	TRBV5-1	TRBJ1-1	TGCGCCAGCAGCTCGACCGGACAGGGCTACACTGAAGCTTTCTTT	CASSSTGQGYTEAFF
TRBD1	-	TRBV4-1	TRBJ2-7	TGCGCCAGCAGCCAAGCTTTTTCGGGACAGGGACTCTCCTACGAGCAGTACTTC	CASSQAFSGQGLSYEQYF
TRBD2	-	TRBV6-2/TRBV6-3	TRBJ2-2	TGTGCCAGCAGTTACCCCGGGACTAGCGGGAGGGGTCCCGGGGAGCTGTTTTTT	CASSYPGTSGRGPGELFF
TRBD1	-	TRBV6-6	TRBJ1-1	TGTGCCAGCAGTTACTCGGGACAGGGGCTCACTGAAGCTTTCTTT	CASSYSGQGLTEAFF
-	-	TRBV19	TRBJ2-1	TGTGCCAGTAGTATACCCGGACAGCCGTACAATGAGCAGTTCTTC	CASSIPGQPYNEQFF
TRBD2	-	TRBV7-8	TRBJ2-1	TGTGCCAGCAGCTTAGCCCTAGCGGGGGGTTTCAATGAGCAGTTCTTC	CASSLALAGGFNEQFF
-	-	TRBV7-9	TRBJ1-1	TGTGCCAGCAGCCCGCCCTGGGACAAGGGCCAAGGGAACACTGAAGCTTTCTTT	CASSPPWDKGQGNTEAFF
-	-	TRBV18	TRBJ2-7	TGTGCCAGCTCCATGAGGGGGGGCGCCTACGAGCAGTACTTC	CASSMRGGAYEQYF
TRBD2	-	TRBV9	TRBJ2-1	TGTGCCAGCAGCGTTAGCGGGGGGGCCGGTGTTGAGCAGTTCTTC	CASSVSGGAGVEQFF